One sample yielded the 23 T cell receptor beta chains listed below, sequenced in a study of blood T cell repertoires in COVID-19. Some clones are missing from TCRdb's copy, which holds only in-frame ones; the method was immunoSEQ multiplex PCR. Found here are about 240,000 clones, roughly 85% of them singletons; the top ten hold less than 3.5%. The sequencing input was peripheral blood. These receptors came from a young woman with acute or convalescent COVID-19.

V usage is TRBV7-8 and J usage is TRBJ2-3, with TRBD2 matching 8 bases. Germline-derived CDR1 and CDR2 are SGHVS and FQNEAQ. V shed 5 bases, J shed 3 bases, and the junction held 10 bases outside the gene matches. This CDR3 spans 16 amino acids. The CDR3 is CASSTQAGEGTDTQYF. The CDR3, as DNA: TGTGCCAGCAGCACCCAAGCGGGAGAGGGAACAGATACGCAGTATTTT.

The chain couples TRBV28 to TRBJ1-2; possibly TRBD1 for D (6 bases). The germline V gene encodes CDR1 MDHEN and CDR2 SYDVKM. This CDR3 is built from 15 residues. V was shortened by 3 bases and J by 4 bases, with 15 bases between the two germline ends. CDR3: CASSFSGANPYGYTF. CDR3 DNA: TGTGCCAGCAGTTTTTCAGGGGCGAACCCCTATGGCTACACCTTC.

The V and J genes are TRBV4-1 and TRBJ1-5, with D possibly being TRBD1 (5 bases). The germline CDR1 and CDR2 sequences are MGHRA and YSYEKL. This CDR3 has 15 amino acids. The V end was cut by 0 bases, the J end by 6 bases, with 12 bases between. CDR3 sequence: CASSQERGGVQPQHF. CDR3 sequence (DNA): TGCGCCAGCAGCCAAGAGCGGGGGGGGGTTCAGCCCCAGCATTTT.

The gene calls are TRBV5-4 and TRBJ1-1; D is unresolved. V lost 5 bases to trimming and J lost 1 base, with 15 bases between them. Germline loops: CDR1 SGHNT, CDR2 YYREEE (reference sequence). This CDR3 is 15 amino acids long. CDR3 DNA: TGTGCCAGCAGTTCCGCAATCCCCAGGAACACTGAAGCTTTCTTT. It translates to CASSSAIPRNTEAFF.

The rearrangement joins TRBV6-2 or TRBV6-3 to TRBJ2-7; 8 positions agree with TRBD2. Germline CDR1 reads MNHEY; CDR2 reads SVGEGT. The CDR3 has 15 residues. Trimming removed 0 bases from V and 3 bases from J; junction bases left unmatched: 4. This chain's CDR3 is CASSYSGGALYEQYF. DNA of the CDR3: TGTGCCAGCAGTTACTCCGGGGGGGCCCTCTACGAGCAGTACTTC.

The CDR3 region is CASSPQQGKNYGYTF. Written as DNA, the CDR3 is TGTGCCAGCTCACCCCAGCAGGGCAAGAACTATGGCTACACCTTC. The gene calls are TRBV18 and TRBJ1-2; D is perhaps TRBD1 (5 bases). Germline V gene lookup returns CDR1 KGHSH and CDR2 LQKENI. This CDR3 has 15 residues. V was pared by 3 bases and J by 2 bases, with 13 bases between.

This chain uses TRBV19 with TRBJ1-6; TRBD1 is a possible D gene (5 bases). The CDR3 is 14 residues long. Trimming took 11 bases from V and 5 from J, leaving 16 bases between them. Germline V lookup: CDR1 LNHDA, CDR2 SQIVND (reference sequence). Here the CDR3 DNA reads TGTGCCGCCTCGGGGGGGAGAGATAATTCACCCCTCCACTTT. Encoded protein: CAASGGRDNSPLHF.

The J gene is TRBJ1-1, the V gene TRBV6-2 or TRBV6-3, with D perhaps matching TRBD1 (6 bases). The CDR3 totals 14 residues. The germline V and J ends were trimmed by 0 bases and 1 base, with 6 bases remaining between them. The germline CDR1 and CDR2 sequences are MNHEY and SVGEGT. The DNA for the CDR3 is TGTGCCAGCAGTTACTCGACAGGGAACACTGAAGCTTTCTTT. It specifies CASSYSTGNTEAFF.

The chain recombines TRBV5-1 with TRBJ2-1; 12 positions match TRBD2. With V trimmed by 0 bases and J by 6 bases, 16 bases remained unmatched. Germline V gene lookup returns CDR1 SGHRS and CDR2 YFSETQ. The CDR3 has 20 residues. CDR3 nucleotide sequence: TGCGCCAGCAGCTTGGTGGCCCCCGGTCCCCTAGCGGGAGGGTCCAATGAGCAGTTCTTC. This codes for CASSLVAPGPLAGGSNEQFF.

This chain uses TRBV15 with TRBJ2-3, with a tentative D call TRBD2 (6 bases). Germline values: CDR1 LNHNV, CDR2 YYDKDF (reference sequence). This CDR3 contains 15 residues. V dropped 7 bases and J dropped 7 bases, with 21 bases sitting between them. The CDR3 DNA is TGTGCCACCACCCTCGGCGCGGGGCCGACCTATACGCAGTATTTT. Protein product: CATTLGAGPTYTQYF.

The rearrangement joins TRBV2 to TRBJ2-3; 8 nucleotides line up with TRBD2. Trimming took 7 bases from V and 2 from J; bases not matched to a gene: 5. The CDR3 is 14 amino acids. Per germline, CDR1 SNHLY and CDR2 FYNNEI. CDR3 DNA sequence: TGTGCCAGCACCAGCGGGGGAATCACAGATACGCAGTATTTT. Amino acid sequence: CASTSGGITDTQYF.

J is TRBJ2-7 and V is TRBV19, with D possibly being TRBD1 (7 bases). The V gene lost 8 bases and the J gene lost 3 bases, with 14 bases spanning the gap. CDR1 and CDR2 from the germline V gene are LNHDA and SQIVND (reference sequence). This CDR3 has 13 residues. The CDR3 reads CASGQEGGYEQYF. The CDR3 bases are TGTGCCAGTGGACAGGAGGGAGGCTACGAGCAGTACTTC.

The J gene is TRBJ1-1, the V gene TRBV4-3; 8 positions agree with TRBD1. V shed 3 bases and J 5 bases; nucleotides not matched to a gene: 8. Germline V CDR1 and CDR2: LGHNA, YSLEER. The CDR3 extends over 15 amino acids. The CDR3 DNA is TGCGCCAGCAGCCAGACCCCAGGGGGCGGGACTGAAGCTTTCTTT. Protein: CASSQTPGGGTEAFF.

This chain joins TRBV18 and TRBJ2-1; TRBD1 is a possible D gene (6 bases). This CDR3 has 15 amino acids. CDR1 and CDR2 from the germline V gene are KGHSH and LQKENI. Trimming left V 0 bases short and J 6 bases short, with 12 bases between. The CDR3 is CASSPPLAGVNEQFF. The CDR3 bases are TGTGCCAGCTCACCACCCTTGGCAGGGGTCAATGAGCAGTTCTTC.

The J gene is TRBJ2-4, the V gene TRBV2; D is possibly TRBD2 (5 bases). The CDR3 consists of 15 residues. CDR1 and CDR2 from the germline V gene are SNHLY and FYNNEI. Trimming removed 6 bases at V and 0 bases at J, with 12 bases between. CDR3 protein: CASSPGGLAKNIQYF. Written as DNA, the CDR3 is TGTGCCAGCAGCCCGGGCGGGCTAGCCAAAAACATTCAGTACTTC.

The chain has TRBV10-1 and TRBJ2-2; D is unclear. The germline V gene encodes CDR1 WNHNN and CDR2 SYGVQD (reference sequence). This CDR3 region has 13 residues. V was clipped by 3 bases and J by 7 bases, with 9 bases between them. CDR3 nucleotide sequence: TGCGCCAGCAGTGATTTAGTGGTCGGGGAGCTGTTTTTT. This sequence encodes CASSDLVVGELFF.

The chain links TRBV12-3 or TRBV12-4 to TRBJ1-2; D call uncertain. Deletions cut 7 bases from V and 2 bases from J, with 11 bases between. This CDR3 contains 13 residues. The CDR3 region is CASTSRINYGYTF. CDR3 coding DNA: TGTGCCAGCACCTCCAGGATCAACTATGGCTACACCTTC.

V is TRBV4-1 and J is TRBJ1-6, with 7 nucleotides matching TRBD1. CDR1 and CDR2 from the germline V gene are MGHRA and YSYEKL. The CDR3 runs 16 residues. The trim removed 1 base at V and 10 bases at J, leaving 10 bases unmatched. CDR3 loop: CASSQATDRVRSPLHF. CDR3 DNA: TGCGCCAGCAGCCAAGCCACCGACAGGGTTCGGTCACCCCTCCACTTT.

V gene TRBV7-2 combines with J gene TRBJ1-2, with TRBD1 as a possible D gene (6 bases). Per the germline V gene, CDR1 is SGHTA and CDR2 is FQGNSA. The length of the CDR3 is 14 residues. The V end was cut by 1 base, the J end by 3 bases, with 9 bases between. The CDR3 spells CASSLDAGDYGYTF. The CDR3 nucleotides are TGTGCCAGCAGCTTAGACGCAGGGGACTATGGCTACACCTTC.

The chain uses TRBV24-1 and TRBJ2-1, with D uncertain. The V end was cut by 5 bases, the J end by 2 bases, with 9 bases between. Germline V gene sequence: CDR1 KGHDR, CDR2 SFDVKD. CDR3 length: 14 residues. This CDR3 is CATSGAYPYNEQFF. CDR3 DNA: TGTGCCACCAGTGGGGCGTATCCCTACAATGAGCAGTTCTTC.

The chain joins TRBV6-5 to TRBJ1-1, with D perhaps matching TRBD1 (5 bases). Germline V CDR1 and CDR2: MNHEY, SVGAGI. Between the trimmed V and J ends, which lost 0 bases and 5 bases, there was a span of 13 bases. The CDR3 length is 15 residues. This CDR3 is CASSYSSRVTTEAFF. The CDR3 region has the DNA TGTGCCAGCAGTTACTCGTCCAGGGTGACTACTGAAGCTTTCTTT.

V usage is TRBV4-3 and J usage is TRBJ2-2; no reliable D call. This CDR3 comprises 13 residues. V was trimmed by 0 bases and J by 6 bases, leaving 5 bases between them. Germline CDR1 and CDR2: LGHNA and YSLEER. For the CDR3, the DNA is TGCGCCAGCAGCCAAGACAGGCCCGGGGAGCTGTTTTTT. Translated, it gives CASSQDRPGELFF.

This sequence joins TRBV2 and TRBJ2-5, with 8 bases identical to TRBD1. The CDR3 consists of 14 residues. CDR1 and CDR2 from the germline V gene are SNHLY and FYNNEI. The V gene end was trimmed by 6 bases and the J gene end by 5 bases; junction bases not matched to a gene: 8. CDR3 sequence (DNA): TGTGCCAGCAGCCCGGACAGGGCGGGGGAGACCCAGTACTTC. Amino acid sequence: CASSPDRAGETQYF.